This TCR beta chain is drawn from a study of OX40 agonist ivuxolimab in advanced cancers. Regarding the research as a whole: Ivuxolimab was an agonistic, fully human IgG2 monoclonal antibody directed against OX40 (CD134), a costimulatory receptor. Intravenous ivuxolimab was administered to patients every 2 weeks at six dose levels: 0.01, 0.1, 0.3, 1.5, 3 and 10 mg/kg. In the dose-escalation cohort, roughly 80% of patients were male, and the mean age was approximately 64 years, with a range of about 20 to 79. Of the approximately 54 dose-escalation patients, hepatocellular carcinoma was present in around 20, melanoma in about 15, renal cell carcinoma in 9 and head and neck cancer in 9. Three dose-escalation patients achieved partial responses, one with hepatocellular carcinoma and two with cutaneous melanoma. Prior anti-PD-1, anti-PD-L1 or anti-CTLA-4 therapy was permitted, and roughly two fifths of dose-escalation patients had received checkpoint inhibitors. The monotherapy dose-escalation portion (N of about 50 patients) of the phase I ivuxolimab trial is reported in the paper. The purpose of peripheral TCRbeta sequencing was to test whether ivuxolimab changed TCR sequence diversity and led to clonal T-cell expansion. Overall study outcomes, separate from this receptor: At doses from 0.1 to 3.0 mg/kg, clonal expansion was seen in both CD4+ and CD8+ blood T cells between baseline and week 6. The antigen specificity of the peripheral T cells that underwent clonal expansion was not determined. In the 0.1-3.0 mg/kg groups, partial responders had among the lowest normalized peripheral clonal expansion, particularly in CD8+ T cells. Low levels of normalized T-cell clonal expansion were also seen in some nonresponding patients. After ivuxolimab, expanded clones were on average more numerous among CD8+ T cells than among CD4+ T cells.

The trial excluded patients who had a history of autoimmune disease or who were on systemic immunosuppression. In every dose cohort, peripheral blood was drawn for TCR sequencing at baseline, cycle 4 day 1, and cycle 7 day 1. Samples came from an open-label, multicenter, first-in-human phase I dose-escalation trial of ivuxolimab. Adults with locally advanced or metastatic head and neck squamous cell, hepatocellular, melanoma or renal cell carcinoma were enrolled in the trial. Before TCR sequencing, CD4+ T cells and CD8+ T cells were sorted from peripheral blood as separate populations. Trimming removed 3 bases from V and 7 bases from J; the gene matches leave 6 bases unexplained. CDR1 LNHDA and CDR2 SQIVND are derived from the germline V gene (reference sequence). Taken from cysteine to phenylalanine, the CDR3 has 14 residues. This entry keeps only the CDR3 DNA: 42 bases, framed from base 1. Genomic DNA was isolated from the sorted cells so that the TCRbeta CDR3 region could be sequenced. TCRbeta CDR3 regions were sequenced using the immunoSEQ Assay. TCRdb carries this immuneACCESS record with in-frame sequences only. Its versions omit some clonotypes, under half of them owing to an unresolved V gene in the studies checked, with the rest unexplained. For this sample the table gives around 56,000 clones, of which roughly 80% were detected only once. Jointly, the top ten make up over 3% of the sample.

Concerning this clone itself: Its antigen remains undetermined. No base quality values were provided; no much bigger clone lies one nucleotide off.

Source: CD4+ or CD8+ T cells sorted from blood, taken in a trial of the OX40 agonist ivuxolimab. Recombination joined TRBV19 with TRBJ2-7; 10 central nucleotides agree with TRBD1. This TCR derives from an adult with an advanced solid tumor such as melanoma, head and neck, liver or kidney cancer. This receptor has the CDR3 CASSIWTGGGEQYF. The DNA sequence follows: TGTGCCAGTAGTATCTGGACAGGGGGAGGGGAGCAGTACTTC.